The 26 T cell receptor beta chains presented below share a single source sample, sequenced in a study of beta chain features in type 1 diabetes. Since all of the isolated RNA was reverse transcribed, expressed TCRB transcripts were what got sequenced. Measured with immunoSEQ multiplex PCR; TCRdb has only the in-frame clones, and not every one. The data contain roughly 310,000 clones, approximately 9.9% of them singletons. Sequencing input: naive CD4+ T cells from blood. Every receptor here comes from a woman aged 25 to 45 in good health.

The chain joins TRBV20-1 to TRBJ2-3; D is ambiguous. Germline CDR1 is DFQATT and CDR2 is SNEGSKA (reference sequence). Trimming took off 3 bases at V and 4 bases at J, with 5 bases between the two ends. The CDR3 covers 11 residues. CDR3 amino acids: CSASRADTQYF. The CDR3 region has the DNA TGCAGTGCTAGTCGTGCAGATACGCAGTATTTT.

This sequence joins TRBV18 and TRBJ2-7, with 8 bases lining up with TRBD2. The CDR3 sequence is 14 residues long. V shed 2 bases, J shed 4 bases, and the junction held 4 bases outside the gene matches. Germline CDR1 reads KGHSH; CDR2 reads LQKENI. The CDR3 protein is CASSPVAGSYEQYF. CDR3 DNA sequence: TGTGCCAGCTCACCAGTAGCGGGGAGTTACGAGCAGTACTTC.

CDR3 protein: CASSARQAETQYF. Here the CDR3 DNA reads TGTGCCAGCAGCGCTCGACAGGCAGAGACCCAGTACTTC. J is TRBJ2-5 and V is TRBV9; D perhaps matches TRBD1 (6 bases). V was trimmed by 3 bases and J by 4 bases, leaving 10 bases between them. The CDR3 runs to 13 residues. The germline V gene has CDR1 SGDLS and CDR2 YYNGEE.

The genes are TRBV30 and TRBJ2-5, with a weak D call TRBD1 (5 bases). The V end was cut by 3 bases, the J end by 5 bases, with 13 bases between. The CDR3 is 13 amino acids. Germline lookup yields CDR1 GTSNPN and CDR2 SVGIG (reference sequence). The CDR3 protein is CAWSGRRGETQYF. The CDR3 region has the DNA TGTGCCTGGAGCGGTCGAAGGGGCGAGACCCAGTACTTC.

The CDR3 loop reads CSVLTDEQYF. In DNA, the CDR3 is TGCAGCGTTCTTACGGACGAGCAGTACTTC. V gene TRBV29-1 combines with J gene TRBJ2-7; D is unclear. V gave up 5 bases and J gave up 5 bases, with 7 bases separating them. Looked up from germline, CDR1 is SQVTM and CDR2 is ANQGSEA. The length of the CDR3 is 10 residues.

This clone was seen only a few times. The J gene is TRBJ2-7, the V gene TRBV7-2, with TRBD2 matching over 10 bases. Germline assignment: CDR1 SGHTA and CDR2 FQGNSA. The CDR3 is made up of 16 amino acids. The junction had 7 bases not matched to a gene; V was cut back by 3 bases and J by 2 bases. The CDR3 loop is CASSLASGSPAYEQYF. The CDR3 DNA reads as TGTGCCAGCAGCTTGGCTAGCGGGAGCCCGGCCTACGAGCAGTACTTC. Based on the CDR3 plus reference TRBV7-2 and TRBJ2-7, the full variable domain is GAGVSQSPSNKVTEKGKDVELRCDPISGHTALYWYRQSLGQGLEFLIYFQGNSAPDKSGLPSDRFSAERTGGSVSTLTIQRTQQEDSAVYLCASSLASGSPAYEQYFGPGTRLTVT.

This clone has more than one count but fewer than ten. The chain links TRBV7-9 to TRBJ2-1; 8 bases align to TRBD2. The CDR3 extends over 15 amino acids. The J segment lost 8 bases and the V segment lost 3 bases, leaving 9 bases of the junction unmatched. Germline loops: CDR1 SEHNR, CDR2 FQNEAQ (reference sequence). CDR3 DNA sequence: TGTGCCAGCAGCTTGAAGAGCGGGAGTAAGGATGAGCAGTTCTTC. This codes for CASSLKSGSKDEQFF.

In its sample, this clone was seen a few times. V is TRBV4-2 and J is TRBJ2-7; TRBD2 agrees at 8 bases. This CDR3 comprises 15 residues. CDR1 is LGHNA, CDR2 YNFKEQ, per germline. The V gene end was trimmed by 0 bases and the J gene end by 0 bases; junction bases not matched to a gene: 1. The CDR3 nucleotides are TGTGCCAGCAGCCAAGACGGGGGGGGCTCCTACGAGCAGTACTTC. Amino acid sequence: CASSQDGGGSYEQYF.

The CDR3 sequence: CATSRDLRTSGNNEQFF. The CDR3 bases are TGTGCCACCAGCAGAGATCTGCGGACTAGCGGCAACAATGAGCAGTTCTTC. The genes are TRBV15 and TRBJ2-1, with TRBD2 matching over 10 bases. The CDR3 sequence is 17 residues long. The V and J ends lost 0 bases and 5 bases, in that order; junction bases with no gene match: 7. Germline loops: CDR1 LNHNV, CDR2 YYDKDF (reference sequence).

This clone was detected a few times. The J gene is TRBJ2-5, the V gene TRBV9; 10 bases align to TRBD1. The CDR3 length is 15 residues. The trim removed 3 bases at V and 1 base at J, leaving 3 bases unmatched. CDR1 SGDLS and CDR2 YYNGEE come from the germline V gene. The CDR3 nucleotides are TGTGCCAGCAGCGGACAGGGGGCTCGCCAAGAGACCCAGTACTTC. This gives the protein CASSGQGARQETQYF.

The chain has TRBV18 and TRBJ1-3; D ambiguous. The germline V gene has CDR1 KGHSH and CDR2 LQKENI. The CDR3 is 14 residues long. Trimming left V 0 bases short and J 2 bases short, with 5 bases between. For the CDR3, the DNA is TGTGCCAGCTCACCACCGGCAGCTGGAAACACCATATATTTT. Translating gives CASSPPAAGNTIYF.

This clone was detected only a few times. This chain joins TRBV23-1 and TRBJ2-3; D possibly corresponds to TRBD1 (5 bases). TRBV23-1 is labeled an ORF, and its function is uncertain. V lost 0 bases and J lost 1, with 11 bases in between. This CDR3 is built from 16 residues. The CDR3 DNA sequence: TGCGCCAGCAGTCAATCGGGGCAGGGCGGCACAGATACGCAGTATTTT. Its translation: CASSQSGQGGTDTQYF.

V usage is TRBV11-3 and J usage is TRBJ2-2, with D tentatively TRBD2 (5 bases). The CDR3 consists of 12 residues. Per germline, CDR1 SGHNT and CDR2 YENEEA. The V end lost 6 bases, the J end lost 7 bases, and 9 bases lay between the germline ends. The CDR3: CASRLDVGELFF. DNA of the CDR3: TGTGCCAGCAGACTAGACGTCGGGGAGCTGTTTTTT.

The table lists this clone with a few counts. V is TRBV5-4 and J is TRBJ2-3, with 12 bases fitting TRBD2. The germline gives CDR1 SGHNT, CDR2 YYREEE (reference sequence). The CDR3 is 16 amino acids. The V and J ends lost 5 bases and 4 bases, in that order; junction bases with no gene match: 8. CDR3 nucleotides: TGTGCCAGCAGTAAGAGACTAGCGGGAGTGTCAGATACGCAGTATTTT. This gives the protein CASSKRLAGVSDTQYF. Together with reference TRBV5-4 and TRBJ2-3, the CDR3 gives the full variable domain: ETGVTQSPTHLIKTRGQQVTLRCSSQSGHNTVSWYQQALGQGPQFIFQYYREEENGRGNFPPRFSGLQFPNYSSELNVNALELDDSALYLCASSKRLAGVSDTQYFGPGTRLTVL.

The chain joins TRBV28 to TRBJ1-2; the match to TRBD1 covers 7 bases. Germline V gene sequence: CDR1 MDHEN, CDR2 SYDVKM. With V trimmed by 5 bases and J by 10 bases, 7 bases remained unmatched. CDR3 length: 12 residues. CDR3 in DNA: TGTGCCAGCAGTAACGGACAGGAGATCTACACCTTC. This encodes CASSNGQEIYTF.

The V gene is TRBV28, the J gene TRBJ2-5, with D possibly being TRBD2 (6 bases). Trimming shortened V by 2 bases and J by 4 bases, and 11 bases separated the two germline ends. The CDR3 has 14 residues. Germline CDR1 is MDHEN and CDR2 is SYDVKM. In DNA, the CDR3 is TGTGCCAGCAGTTTAGGAGGGAGTGGAGAGACCCAGTACTTC. Protein sequence: CASSLGGSGETQYF.

V and J are TRBV4-3 and TRBJ2-7, with D unresolved. Germline V gene data show CDR1 as LGHNA and CDR2 as YSLEER. The length of the CDR3 is 15 residues. V lost 0 bases and J 7 bases, leaving 16 bases between the germline ends. CDR3 sequence (DNA): TGCGCCAGCAGCCAAGATACTGGCTGGAGAGAGGAGCAGTACTTC. Translating gives CASSQDTGWREEQYF.

A few counts support this clone. The V and J genes are TRBV28 and TRBJ2-2; D remains ambiguous. Germline lookup yields CDR1 MDHEN and CDR2 SYDVKM. Deletions cut 2 bases from V and 5 bases from J, with 6 bases between. The CDR3 runs 13 residues. As DNA, the CDR3 is TGTGCCAGCAGTTTAAAGGAGACCGGGGAGCTGTTTTTT. Amino acid sequence: CASSLKETGELFF.

A few counts support this clone. V usage is TRBV27 and J usage is TRBJ2-3; D uncertain. Trimming cost V 3 bases and J 4 bases, with 5 bases left between them. CDR1 and CDR2 from the germline V gene are MNHEY and SMNVEV (reference sequence). The CDR3 length is 12 residues. The CDR3 DNA follows: TGTGCCAGCAGTTTCCTCGCAGATACGCAGTATTTT. This codes for CASSFLADTQYF.

There are a few counts of this clone. Germline is not matched at one junction end, which may reflect a read error. The rearrangement links TRBV7-2 to TRBJ2-1; a weak D match, TRBD2 (5 bases). This CDR3 has 11 residues. CDR1 and CDR2 from the germline V gene are SGHTA and FQGNSA. The CDR3 coding sequence is TGTGCCAGCAGCTTAGGGACTGAGAAGTTCTTC. This codes for CASSLGTEKFF.

V is TRBV27 and J is TRBJ2-5, with 8 bases fitting TRBD2. The CDR3 is 16 residues long. Germline V lookup: CDR1 MNHEY, CDR2 SMNVEV (reference sequence). Germline trimming cut 2 bases from V and 1 base from J; bases unmatched to any gene: 6. The chain's CDR3 is CASSLGAGGGQETQYF. The DNA for the CDR3 is TGTGCCAGCAGTTTAGGGGCGGGAGGAGGCCAAGAGACCCAGTACTTC.

This clone was detected only a few times. Germline and junction disagree at one end, which may indicate a read error. The gene calls are TRBV7-7 and TRBJ2-1; 9 bases align to TRBD1. The CDR3 has 13 residues. The germline gives CDR1 SSHAT, CDR2 FNYEAQ (reference sequence). CDR3 DNA: TGTGCTAGCAGCTTCCCCGGGACAGGGGAGCAGTTCTTC. Translated, it gives CASSFPGTGEQFF.

The gene calls are TRBV28 and TRBJ1-2; tentatively, D is TRBD1 (6 bases). Per germline, CDR1 MDHEN and CDR2 SYDVKM. There are 15 residues in the CDR3. Deletions cut 6 bases from V and 3 bases from J, with 17 bases between. The CDR3 nucleotides are TGTGCCAGCAGCGACGGGACAACCTATTACTATGGCTACACCTTC. Translating gives CASSDGTTYYYGYTF.

In this sample, this clone turned up a few times. The V call is TRBV18, the J call TRBJ2-1, with TRBD1 matching over 7 bases. The junction had 16 bases not matched to a gene; V was cut back by 3 bases and J by 8 bases. CDR3 length: 17 residues. Germline CDR1 reads KGHSH; CDR2 reads LQKENI. The CDR3 loop is CASSPTTGHSLIDEQFF. CDR3 sequence (DNA): TGTGCCAGCTCACCCACGACAGGGCATTCGTTGATCGATGAGCAGTTCTTC.

This clone was seen a handful of times. This chain joins TRBV7-2 and TRBJ2-3; weak D call: TRBD2 (6 bases). CDR1 is SGHTA, CDR2 FQGNSA, per germline. CDR3 length: 14 amino acids. Trimming cost V 3 bases and J 0 bases, with 7 bases left between them. This CDR3 reads CASSLTRSTDTQYF. Written as DNA, the CDR3 is TGTGCCAGCAGCTTGACTAGGAGCACAGATACGCAGTATTTT.

This clone was detected only a few times. V usage is TRBV6-5 and J usage is TRBJ2-3, with 7 bases identical to TRBD2. This CDR3 has 16 residues. V shed 4 bases and J 2 bases; nucleotides not matched to a gene: 9. Germline V gives CDR1 MNHEY, CDR2 SVGAGI. The chain's CDR3 is CASSFQASGYTDTQYF. The CDR3 bases are TGTGCCAGCAGTTTCCAAGCTAGCGGCTACACAGATACGCAGTATTTT.